Listed here are 15 T cell receptor beta chains from one sample, sequenced in a study of neurological immune-mediated disorders. TCRdb called the 5' RACE reads again in MiXCR, with one record for every CDR3 protein. The table shows roughly 30,000 distinct CDR3 sequences, with 4.6% occurring only once. Sequences were obtained from PBMCs. The receptor source for this set is a man aged 18 to 29 in good health.

The table lists this clonotype with many counts. This chain joins TRBV5-1 and TRBJ2-7, with 13 bases identical to TRBD2. V gave up 4 bases and J gave up 2 bases; unmatched junction bases: 3. Germline CDR1 is SGHRS and CDR2 is YFSETQ. The CDR3 length is 15 residues. CDR3: CASSDGTSGTYEQYF. Written as DNA, the CDR3 is TGCGCCAGCAGCGACGGGACTAGCGGGACCTACGAGCAGTACTTC.

This clonotype has ten or more counts. The chain links TRBV11-2 to TRBJ2-5, with TRBD1 identical over 9 bases. V gave up 5 bases and J gave up 5 bases; unmatched junction bases: 12. CDR3 length: 16 residues. Per germline, CDR1 SGHAT and CDR2 FQNNGV. The CDR3 is CASSAIHRGRRETQYF. CDR3 bases: TGTGCCAGCAGCGCCATTCACAGGGGGCGAAGGGAGACCCAGTACTTC.

This clonotype was observed many times. This chain connects TRBV7-2 to TRBJ1-1; a weak D match, TRBD1 (6 bases). Germline values: CDR1 SGHTA, CDR2 FQGNSA. The length of the CDR3 is 13 residues. V was shortened by 6 bases and J by 4 bases, with 12 bases between the two germline ends. The CDR3 here is CASSQTGFTEAFF. CDR3 nucleotides: TGTGCCAGCAGTCAAACAGGGTTCACTGAAGCTTTCTTT.

In this sample, this clonotype turned up many times. One end of the junction is discordant with germline, which a read error may explain. The chain employs TRBV12-3 or TRBV12-4 and TRBJ2-3; D possibly uses TRBD1 or TRBD2 (5 bases each). CDR3 length: 12 residues. CDR3 protein: CASTISGTKPFW. The DNA of the CDR3 is TGTGCCAGCACGATTTCTGGGACCAAGCCGTTTTGG.

This clonotype showed up many times. DNA for the CDR3: TGTGCCAGCAGCAGGGACAGGCGGAACACTGAAGCTTTCTTT. Its protein is CASSRDRRNTEAFF. The genes are TRBV7-2 and TRBJ1-1, with 8 bases fitting TRBD1. The length of the CDR3 is 14 residues. Losses at the gene ends were 5 bases for V and 1 base for J; bases not matched to a gene: 3. Germline CDR1 and CDR2: SGHTA and FQGNSA.

This clonotype was seen ten or more times. This chain uses TRBV20-1 with TRBJ1-2; TRBD1 matches 9 bases. The CDR3 contains 13 residues. J lost 4 bases, V lost 6 bases, and 6 bases had no gene match. Germline values: CDR1 DFQATT, CDR2 SNEGSKA (reference sequence). The CDR3 loop reads CSAAKQGAYGYTF. CDR3 in DNA: TGCAGTGCCGCAAAACAGGGGGCCTATGGCTACACCTTC.

As for this clonotype: An end of the junction does not agree with germline; a read error may underlie this. This chain joins TRBV5-1 and TRBJ1-2; D is ambiguous. The germline CDR1 and CDR2 sequences are SGHRS and YFSETQ. The CDR3 runs to 11 residues. Here the CDR3 reads CATSENYGYTF. CDR3 nucleotide sequence: TGCGCCACCAGCGAAAACTATGGCTACACCTTC.

This clonotype was seen ten or more times. This CDR3 is CSSPRRGPNTEAFF. CDR3 nucleotides: TGCAGTTCCCCTAGACGGGGACCGAACACTGAAGCTTTCTTT. The chain combines TRBV20-1 with TRBJ1-1; TRBD1 might be the D (5 bases). V was shortened by 8 bases and J by 1 base, with 17 bases between the two germline ends. Germline-derived CDR1 and CDR2 are DFQATT and SNEGSKA (reference sequence). The CDR3 loop spans 14 amino acids.

As to this clonotype: A much larger clone differs from this one at a single base, so this may be a read error. V and J are TRBV6-2 or TRBV6-3 and TRBJ2-6; possible D gene TRBD2, 6 bases. The V and J ends lost 3 bases and 4 bases respectively, with 10 bases between them. There are 15 residues in the CDR3. From germline, CDR1 is MNHEY and CDR2 SVGEGT. The CDR3, as DNA: TGTGCCAGCAGTTATTGCGGGGCCGGGGCCAACGTCCTGACTTTC. The encoded protein is CASSYCGAGANVLTF.

This clonotype was observed many times. V is TRBV20-1 and J is TRBJ2-6; D might be TRBD1 (5 bases). Trimming stripped 3 bases from V and 0 bases from J, with 6 bases between. Germline V gene data show CDR1 as DFQATT and CDR2 as SNEGSKA (reference sequence). The CDR3 runs 14 residues. In DNA form, the CDR3 reads TGCAGTGCTAGCCAGGGCTCTGGGGCCAACGTCCTGACTTTC. Translation gives CSASQGSGANVLTF.

This clonotype came up many times. V is TRBV3-1 and J is TRBJ2-2; TRBD2 agrees at 7 bases. Looked up from germline, CDR1 is LGHDT and CDR2 is YNNKEL (reference sequence). The CDR3 sequence is 15 residues long. Losses at the gene ends were 4 bases for V and 4 bases for J; bases not matched to a gene: 6. CDR3 coding DNA: TGTGCCAGCAGCCCCGGGACTATTTTCACCGGGGAGCTGTTTTTT. It is translated as CASSPGTIFTGELFF.

This clonotype was observed at least ten times. The rearrangement joins TRBV20-1 to TRBJ2-7, with 8 bases aligning to TRBD1. CDR3 length equals 15 residues. The V gene end was trimmed by 5 bases and the J gene end by 5 bases; junction bases not matched to a gene: 14. CDR1 and CDR2 (germline): DFQATT, SNEGSKA (reference sequence). The CDR3 DNA sequence: TGCAGTGCTTCCAGGGGGGCAGGGGGCGCGGACGAGCAGTACTTC. It yields the protein CSASRGAGGADEQYF.

This clonotype was detected ten times or more. J is TRBJ1-1 and V is TRBV5-1, with no clear D. Germline lookup yields CDR1 SGHRS and CDR2 YFSETQ. The CDR3 contains 14 residues. Between the trimmed V and J ends, which lost 2 bases and 2 bases, there was a span of 10 bases. CDR3 DNA sequence: TGCGCCAGCAGCTTCAAAGACCTTAACACTGAAGCTTTCTTT. As protein: CASSFKDLNTEAFF.

The table lists this clonotype with many counts. The rearrangement uses TRBV25-1 and TRBJ1-5; no reliable D call. The germline V gene encodes CDR1 MGHDK and CDR2 SYGVNS. The V and J ends lost 6 bases and 5 bases respectively, with 11 bases between them. The CDR3 sequence is 13 residues long. As DNA, the CDR3 is TGTGCCAGCAGCCTTAACCACGATCAGCCCCAGCATTTT. Amino acid sequence: CASSLNHDQPQHF. Complete variable domain (other parts from reference TRBV25-1 and TRBJ1-5): EADIYQTPRYLVIGTGKKITLECSQTMGHDKMYWYQQDPGMELHLIHYSYGVNSTEKGDLSSESTVSRIRTEHFPLTLESARPSHTSQYLCASSLNHDQPQHFGDGTRLSIL.

This clonotype was picked up many times. V gene TRBV5-1 combines with J gene TRBJ2-7, with 7 positions matching TRBD1. V dropped 5 bases and J dropped 2; count of bases not matched to a gene: 10. The germline V gene encodes CDR1 SGHRS and CDR2 YFSETQ. The CDR3 runs 15 residues. CDR3 DNA sequence: TGCGCCAGCAGGGTATCCGGGACAGCGACCTACGAGCAGTACTTC. Translated: CASRVSGTATYEQYF.